The 19 T cell receptor beta chains in this list originate from one sample, sequenced in a study of T cell responses to AZD1222 COVID-19 vaccine (dated by TCRdb to 2020 to 2023). The sample's time point label, in plain terms: sample from adult after SARS-CoV-2 infection, after symptom onset. The library relied on the immunoSEQ multiplex PCR assay. Drawn from immuneACCESS, this table holds only the in-frame rearrangements with V and J called that TCRdb kept. Clones are partly lost; checked studies trace under half to an unresolved V gene and leave the rest unexplained. The sample table records about 150,000 clones; around 85% of these occur just once. The ten largest clones represent roughly 7% of the sample. The source material was peripheral blood, sampled after recovery from COVID-19. The receptors originated from an adult who had recovered from COVID-19.

This rearrangement joins TRBV28 to TRBJ1-1; no firm D call. V was pared by 8 bases and J by 1 base, with 11 bases between. The germline V gene encodes CDR1 MDHEN and CDR2 SYDVKM. CDR3 size: 13 residues. CDR3 loop: CASLERPNTEAFF. The CDR3 nucleotides read TGTGCCAGCCTCGAAAGGCCGAACACTGAAGCTTTCTTT.

The chain uses TRBV7-2 and TRBJ2-7, with 11 bases aligning to TRBD2. The ends lost 0 bases at V and 4 bases at J; junction bases unmatched: 2. Per the germline V gene, CDR1 is SGHTA and CDR2 is FQGNSA. The CDR3 consists of 15 residues. This chain's CDR3 is CASSLALAGEYEQYF. CDR3 nucleotides: TGTGCCAGCAGCTTAGCACTAGCGGGAGAATACGAGCAGTACTTC.

CDR3 in amino acids: CASSLGPLQPQHF. CDR3 nucleotides: TGTGCCAGCAGCCTAGGGCCGCTCCAGCCCCAGCATTTT. J is TRBJ1-5 and V is TRBV7-9; no firm D call. Germline V gene data show CDR1 as SEHNR and CDR2 as FQNEAQ (reference sequence). This CDR3 contains 13 residues. V gave up 5 bases and J gave up 7 bases, with 12 bases separating them.

CDR3 amino acids: CASRVGGGTGELFF. The CDR3 DNA follows: TGTGCCAGTAGAGTGGGCGGGGGCACCGGGGAGCTGTTTTTT. The rearrangement joins TRBV19 to TRBJ2-2, with 7 bases that match TRBD2. The germline gives CDR1 LNHDA, CDR2 SQIVND (reference sequence). V lost 6 bases to trimming and J lost 4 bases; unmatched junction nucleotides: 5. The CDR3 length is 14 residues.

The gene calls are TRBV20-1 and TRBJ2-7; TRBD2 aligns across 9 bases. Per germline, CDR1 DFQATT and CDR2 SNEGSKA (reference sequence). With V trimmed by 3 bases and J by 4 bases, 13 bases remained unmatched. The CDR3 sequence is 16 residues long. The CDR3 region has the DNA TGCAGTGCTAGTCAAGGGAGTAGCGGGAGAAATTACGAGCAGTACTTC. Translated: CSASQGSSGRNYEQYF.

The chain employs TRBV27 and TRBJ2-7, with TRBD1 identical over 9 bases. The CDR3 totals 15 residues. The V and J ends lost 6 bases and 3 bases, in that order; junction bases with no gene match: 9. Germline assignment: CDR1 MNHEY and CDR2 SMNVEV (reference sequence). The CDR3, as DNA: TGTGCCAGCAGCCCGGGACAGGGTATTGGCTACGAGCAGTACTTC. Amino acids: CASSPGQGIGYEQYF.

The sample holds a few counts of this clone. The V and J genes are TRBV7-8 and TRBJ2-3, with 11 bases lining up with TRBD1. The germline gives CDR1 SGHVS, CDR2 FQNEAQ. V was pared by 5 bases and J by 4 bases, with 11 bases of the junction left unmatched. This CDR3 spans 17 amino acids. For the CDR3, the DNA is TGTGCCAGCAGCCAAGGAAGGGGGACAGGGGGTTCAGATACGCAGTATTTT. This sequence encodes CASSQGRGTGGSDTQYF.

This clone was picked up one time. V and J are TRBV6-6 and TRBJ2-1; maybe TRBD1 (5 bases). CDR3 length: 14 amino acids. Trimming cost V 7 bases and J 10 bases, with 20 bases left between them. Germline V CDR1 and CDR2: MNHNY, SVGAGI (reference sequence). The chain's CDR3 is CASTDWGAADEQFF. As DNA, the CDR3 is TGTGCCAGCACAGACTGGGGCGCCGCAGACGAGCAGTTCTTC.

The CDR3 DNA sequence: TGTGCCACCAGTGGGCCGGGACAGGGGATGAACACTGAAGCTTTCTTT. As protein: CATSGPGQGMNTEAFF. The V gene is TRBV24-1, the J gene TRBJ1-1; 10 bases fit TRBD1. Germline V gene lookup returns CDR1 KGHDR and CDR2 SFDVKD. CDR3 length equals 16 residues. J gave up 0 bases and V 5 bases, and 5 bases lay outside the gene matches.

Worth noting for this clone: Other nucleotide sequences from this sample produce the same CDR3. The chain links TRBV5-1 to TRBJ1-5; 7 bases match TRBD1. CDR3 length: 15 residues. Germline CDR1 SGHRS, CDR2 YFSETQ. The trim removed 0 bases at V and 1 base at J, leaving 1 base unmatched. CDR3 in amino acids: CASSLGQGSNQPQHF. The CDR3 nucleotides are TGCGCCAGCAGCTTGGGACAGGGAAGCAATCAGCCCCAGCATTTT.

The gene calls are TRBV7-2 and TRBJ1-2; TRBD1 matches 7 bases. The ends lost 4 bases at V and 7 bases at J; junction bases unmatched: 9. Germline V gene sequence: CDR1 SGHTA, CDR2 FQGNSA. This CDR3 spans 14 amino acids. The CDR3 loop reads CASSYRQGASGYTF. Written as DNA, the CDR3 is TGTGCCAGCAGCTATAGACAGGGAGCAAGTGGCTACACCTTC.

This rearrangement joins TRBV6-6 to TRBJ1-1, with TRBD1 matching over 7 bases. CDR1 is MNHNY, CDR2 SVGAGI, per germline (reference sequence). Trimming took 11 bases from V and 4 from J; bases not matched to a gene: 10. The length of the CDR3 is 13 residues. CDR3 region: CASGQSTRTEAFF. The CDR3 region has the DNA TGTGCCTCGGGACAGTCTACCCGCACTGAAGCTTTCTTT.

The chain joins TRBV6-5 to TRBJ1-1; TRBD1 might be the D (5 bases). V dropped 6 bases and J dropped 0 bases, with 11 bases sitting between them. The CDR3 spans 14 residues. Germline assignment: CDR1 MNHEY and CDR2 SVGAGI. CDR3 bases: TGTGCCAGCAGGGGAGGGGTTGTGAACACTGAAGCTTTCTTT. Translation: CASRGGVVNTEAFF.

The chain is built from TRBV6-2 or TRBV6-3 and TRBJ1-6, with TRBD1 matching over 10 bases. Germline-derived CDR1 and CDR2 are MNHEY and SVGEGT. V lost 2 bases and J lost 7; bases outside the gene matches: 5. CDR3 length: 16 amino acids. CDR3 sequence: CASSYPGTGANSPLHF. The CDR3 coding sequence is TGTGCCAGCAGTTACCCCGGGACAGGGGCCAATTCACCCCTCCACTTT.

The V call is TRBV5-1, the J call TRBJ1-1; D may be TRBD1 (5 bases). The CDR3 loop spans 14 amino acids. Germline V gene lookup returns CDR1 SGHRS and CDR2 YFSETQ. V lost 5 bases and J lost 3, with 14 bases in between. CDR3 DNA: TGCGCCAGCAGAATGGTTCGGGGGGACACTGAAGCTTTCTTT. It is translated as CASRMVRGDTEAFF. Together with reference TRBV5-1 and TRBJ1-1, the CDR3 gives the full variable domain: KAGVTQTPRYLIKTRGQQVTLSCSPISGHRSVSWYQQTPGQGLQFLFEYFSETQRNKGNFPGRFSGRQFSNSRSEMNVSTLELGDSALYLCASRMVRGDTEAFFGQGTRLTVV.

The chain is built from TRBV28 and TRBJ2-5, with TRBD1 as a possible D gene (5 bases). V was trimmed by 2 bases and J by 1 base, leaving 11 bases between them. The CDR3 spans 15 residues. Germline V gene sequence: CDR1 MDHEN, CDR2 SYDVKM. CDR3 coding DNA: TGTGCCAGCAGTTTAGTAGGGGCATTCCAAGAGACCCAGTACTTC. It yields the protein CASSLVGAFQETQYF.

This clone was counted only a few times. This chain joins TRBV28 and TRBJ1-6, with no clear D. Germline CDR1 reads MDHEN; CDR2 reads SYDVKM. The CDR3 sequence is 15 residues long. Deletions cut 2 bases from V and 7 bases from J, with 12 bases between. CDR3 DNA sequence: TGTGCCAGCAGTTTACCCCCGGAGGGCAATTCACCCCTCCACTTT. It translates to CASSLPPEGNSPLHF.

The genes are TRBV6-1 and TRBJ1-1; D unclear. CDR3 length: 14 residues. Trimming removed 1 base at V and 1 base at J, with 7 bases between. Germline CDR1 and CDR2: MNHNS and SASEGT. The CDR3 DNA sequence: TGTGCCAGCAGTGAAGGGTGGCAGAACACTGAAGCTTTCTTT. It codes for CASSEGWQNTEAFF.

The rearrangement joins TRBV19 to TRBJ1-1; D gene ambiguous. The CDR3 runs 11 residues. V lost 5 bases, J lost 4 bases, and 5 bases lay in between. Germline V lookup: CDR1 LNHDA, CDR2 SQIVND (reference sequence). The CDR3 DNA follows: TGTGCCAGTAGTTGGAGCACTGAAGCTTTCTTT. Its protein is CASSWSTEAFF.